The next 24 T cell receptor beta chains were all read from a single sample in a study of OX40 agonist ivuxolimab in advanced cancers. Data came from immunoSEQ multiplex PCR; TCRdb stores just in-frame clones and leaves some out. The sample lists approximately 70,000 clones; approximately 90% were seen once. The specimen comprised CD4+ or CD8+ T cells sorted from blood, sampled in a trial of the OX40 agonist ivuxolimab. These TCRs come from an adult with an advanced solid tumor such as melanoma, head and neck, liver or kidney cancer.

The chain combines TRBV27 with TRBJ2-7; tentatively, D is TRBD2 (7 bases). Germline loops: CDR1 MNHEY, CDR2 SMNVEV (reference sequence). V lost 5 bases to trimming and J lost 5 bases, with 22 bases between them. The CDR3 sequence is 16 residues long. CDR3 in DNA: TGTGCCAGCAGTAAGGACAGCGGGGTAAGGGGGGACGAGCAGTACTTC. As protein: CASSKDSGVRGDEQYF.

This clone was recorded only once. The chain carries TRBV12-5 and TRBJ2-1; TRBD2 matches at 7 bases. The CDR3 loop spans 15 amino acids. CDR1 is LGHNT, CDR2 FRNRAP, per germline. J gave up 6 bases and V 1 base, and 6 bases lay outside the gene matches. CDR3 loop: CASGLGVGGSNEQFF. DNA for the CDR3: TGTGCTAGTGGTTTGGGAGTGGGGGGGTCCAATGAGCAGTTCTTC.

The chain has TRBV5-1 and TRBJ2-5, with 7 bases that match TRBD2. Germline trimming cut 3 bases from V and 5 bases from J; bases unmatched to any gene: 7. The germline V gene encodes CDR1 SGHRS and CDR2 YFSETQ. The CDR3 extends over 14 amino acids. The CDR3 DNA reads TGCGCCAGCAGCTCTCGGGCGGGGGAGGAGACCCAGTACTTC. Translated: CASSSRAGEETQYF.

The chain links TRBV7-9 to TRBJ1-1, with D uncertain. With 3 bases removed from V and 0 bases from J, the gap between germline ends came to 5 bases. Germline values: CDR1 SEHNR, CDR2 FQNEAQ (reference sequence). The CDR3 contains 13 residues. As DNA, the CDR3 is TGTGCCAGCAGCTTGCCAGTGAACACTGAAGCTTTCTTT. Translation gives CASSLPVNTEAFF.

In its sample, this clone was seen a few times. This sequence joins TRBV2 and TRBJ1-2; D unclear. From germline, CDR1 is SNHLY and CDR2 FYNNEI. The CDR3 has 13 residues. V dropped 7 bases and J dropped 6 bases, with 15 bases sitting between them. The DNA for the CDR3 is TGTGCCAGCACCCGCCGTAATTTAAATGGCTACACCTTC. Its protein product is CASTRRNLNGYTF.

The chain recombines TRBV7-9 with TRBJ2-1; weak D call: TRBD1 (6 bases). V was clipped by 4 bases and J by 2 bases, with 15 bases between them. This CDR3 has 16 residues. Germline V gene lookup returns CDR1 SEHNR and CDR2 FQNEAQ (reference sequence). The CDR3 nucleotides read TGTGCCAGCAGCTCGATCCGGGACAAGGCCTACAATGAGCAGTTCTTC. As protein: CASSSIRDKAYNEQFF.

This sequence joins TRBV7-9 and TRBJ2-5; tentative D call: TRBD2 (6 bases). The CDR3 covers 15 residues. Trimming removed 7 bases from V and 5 bases from J, with 20 bases in between. CDR1 is SEHNR and CDR2 is FQNEAQ in the germline V gene (reference sequence). The chain's CDR3 is CASTILGAGRETQYF. CDR3 coding DNA: TGTGCCAGCACCATCCTCGGGGCGGGGAGGGAGACCCAGTACTTC.

This clone was seen only a few times. The chain uses TRBV30 and TRBJ1-1; 9 positions match TRBD1. Germline-derived CDR1 and CDR2 are GTSNPN and SVGIG (reference sequence). V lost 0 bases, J lost 10 bases, and 9 bases stayed unmatched. CDR3 length equals 14 residues. CDR3 nucleotides: TGTGCCTGGAGTGTCCCCCGGGACAGGGCCTCAGCTTTCTTT. Encoded protein: CAWSVPRDRASAFF.

V usage is TRBV5-1 and J usage is TRBJ2-1; possible D gene TRBD1, 6 bases. The CDR3 contains 15 residues. Germline V gene lookup returns CDR1 SGHRS and CDR2 YFSETQ. V lost 2 bases and J lost 5, with 14 bases in between. CDR3 in DNA: TGCGCCAGCAGCTTAAGGTGGGGGCGGAACAATGAGCAGTTCTTC. Translated: CASSLRWGRNNEQFF. Together with reference TRBV5-1 and TRBJ2-1, the CDR3 gives the full variable domain: KAGVTQTPRYLIKTRGQQVTLSCSPISGHRSVSWYQQTPGQGLQFLFEYFSETQRNKGNFPGRFSGRQFSNSRSEMNVSTLELGDSALYLCASSLRWGRNNEQFFGPGTRLTVL.

This chain joins TRBV10-3 and TRBJ1-3; 7 nucleotides align to TRBD1. Trimming removed 6 bases from V and 0 bases from J; junction bases left unmatched: 8. CDR1 and CDR2 (germline): ENHRY, SYGVKD. The CDR3 covers 16 residues. The CDR3 here is CAISPGGESSGNTIYF. The DNA of the CDR3 is TGTGCCATCAGCCCAGGGGGGGAGAGCTCTGGAAACACCATATATTTT.

The V and J genes are TRBV7-9 and TRBJ1-1; D is possibly TRBD1 (5 bases). The CDR3 extends over 15 amino acids. Germline-derived CDR1 and CDR2 are SEHNR and FQNEAQ (reference sequence). With 1 base removed from V and 10 bases from J, the gap between germline ends came to 19 bases. CDR3 region: CASSLGSGTAERAFF. The CDR3 DNA sequence: TGTGCCAGCAGCTTAGGCAGCGGGACGGCCGAAAGAGCTTTCTTT.

In this sample, this clone turned up once. This chain links TRBV10-3 with TRBJ2-1; D assignment may be TRBD1 or TRBD2 (5 bases each). The V gene lost 8 bases and the J gene lost 2 bases, with 10 bases spanning the gap. CDR1 ENHRY and CDR2 SYGVKD come from the germline V gene. This CDR3 is built from 13 residues. The DNA for the CDR3 is TGTGCCATCCGGGGCGATGCCTACAATGAGCAGTTCTTC. It yields the protein CAIRGDAYNEQFF.

The V gene is TRBV10-1, the J gene TRBJ1-6; D gene ambiguous. In germline, CDR1 is WNHNN, CDR2 SYGVQD (reference sequence). V was shortened by 2 bases and J by 7 bases, with 9 bases between the two germline ends. This CDR3 has 14 amino acids. CDR3 in amino acids: CASSEGVINSPLHF. The CDR3 nucleotides are TGCGCCAGCAGTGAGGGGGTGATCAATTCACCCCTCCACTTT.

The chain joins TRBV7-9 to TRBJ2-5; TRBD1 aligns across 7 bases. Per the germline V gene, CDR1 is SEHNR and CDR2 is FQNEAQ (reference sequence). The V and J ends lost 6 bases and 2 bases, in that order; junction bases with no gene match: 9. The CDR3 contains 15 residues. CDR3 DNA: TGTGCCAGCAGTTGGGCCGGGACAGCACAAGAGACCCAGTACTTC. Translated, it gives CASSWAGTAQETQYF.

The chain couples TRBV2 to TRBJ2-5; no clear D gene. The CDR3 loop spans 16 amino acids. The V gene's germline CDR1 is SNHLY and CDR2 FYNNEI. V was cut by 6 bases and J by 1 base, with 18 bases left in between. In DNA form, the CDR3 reads TGTGCCAGCAGGGACCCTGGTGGCGGCCTCCAAGAGACCCAGTACTTC. Protein product: CASRDPGGGLQETQYF.

This chain uses TRBV11-2 with TRBJ2-3; 8 positions match TRBD1. The CDR3 loop spans 15 amino acids. The germline V gene has CDR1 SGHAT and CDR2 FQNNGV. V trimming: 3 bases; J trimming: 2 bases; junction bases outside the gene matches: 4. In nucleotides, the CDR3 is TGTGCCAGCAGCTTGGACAGGGCTAACACAGATACGCAGTATTTT. This encodes CASSLDRANTDTQYF.

This chain uses TRBV11-1 with TRBJ2-7; 9 nucleotides align to TRBD1. Trimming cost V 1 base and J 2 bases; bases outside gene matches: 0. Per germline, CDR1 SGHAT and CDR2 FQDESV (reference sequence). The CDR3 runs 14 residues. The CDR3 DNA reads as TGTGCCAGCAGCTTAGACAGGGGGCCCTACGAGCAGTACTTC. It is translated as CASSLDRGPYEQYF.

This rearrangement joins TRBV30 to TRBJ1-2; D perhaps matches TRBD1 (6 bases). The CDR3 consists of 13 residues. Trimming left V 7 bases short and J 5 bases short, with 17 bases between. Germline V gene data show CDR1 as GTSNPN and CDR2 as SVGIG (reference sequence). As DNA, the CDR3 is TGTGCCTCTGACACGGGGGGCGGGTATGGCTACACCTTC. It encodes CASDTGGGYGYTF.

The V and J genes are TRBV30 and TRBJ2-5, with D possibly being TRBD1 (5 bases). CDR3 size: 12 residues. Trimming took 1 base from V and 5 from J, leaving 8 bases between them. Germline CDR1 and CDR2: GTSNPN and SVGIG (reference sequence). CDR3 protein: CAWSAGWETQYF. The CDR3 bases are TGTGCCTGGAGTGCAGGGTGGGAGACCCAGTACTTC.

The CDR3 reads CSVDMGTSGVNEQFF. CDR3 in DNA: TGCAGCGTTGATATGGGGACTAGCGGTGTGAATGAGCAGTTCTTC. V gene TRBV29-1 combines with J gene TRBJ2-1, with TRBD2 matching 11 bases. Germline assignment: CDR1 SQVTM and CDR2 ANQGSEA. This CDR3 spans 15 amino acids. J was trimmed by 7 bases and V by 3 bases; bases with no gene match: 8.

The chain couples TRBV11-3 to TRBJ1-2, with D maybe TRBD1 (5 bases). Trimming pared 1 base from V and 4 bases from J, leaving 7 bases between. The germline V gene has CDR1 SGHNT and CDR2 YENEEA. The CDR3 runs 13 residues. The CDR3 spells CASSLGDGYGYTF. In DNA, the CDR3 is TGTGCCAGCAGCTTAGGGGACGGCTATGGCTACACCTTC.

The V gene is TRBV6-1, the J gene TRBJ2-2; no clear D. V gave up 3 bases and J gave up 4 bases, with 9 bases separating them. This CDR3 has 14 residues. Germline V gene sequence: CDR1 MNHNS, CDR2 SASEGT. CDR3 coding DNA: TGTGCCAGCAGTGAGTCGGCTATCACCGGGGAGCTGTTTTTT. Its protein is CASSESAITGELFF.

V and J are TRBV19 and TRBJ1-1; D is uncertain. Germline CDR1 is LNHDA and CDR2 is SQIVND (reference sequence). The germline V and J ends were trimmed by 1 base and 2 bases, with 8 bases remaining between them. The CDR3 extends over 14 amino acids. In DNA, the CDR3 is TGTGCCAGTAGTATAGCATGGGCTAACACTGAAGCTTTCTTT. It yields the protein CASSIAWANTEAFF.

This clone is a singleton in its sample. The J gene is TRBJ1-3, the V gene TRBV29-1; 12 bases are shared with TRBD1. Germline V gene sequence: CDR1 SQVTM, CDR2 ANQGSEA. V shed 4 bases, J shed 1 base, and the junction held 8 bases outside the gene matches. The CDR3 totals 17 residues. This chain's CDR3 is CSVVPGTGGASGNTIYF. In nucleotides, the CDR3 is TGCAGCGTTGTTCCTGGGACAGGGGGCGCATCTGGAAACACCATATATTTT. Full variable domain (remainder filled in from reference TRBV29-1 and TRBJ1-3): SAVISQKPSRDICQRGTSLTIQCQVDSQVTMMFWYRQQPGQSLTLIATANQGSEATYESGFVIDKFPISRPNLTFSTLTVSNMSPEDSSIYLCSVVPGTGGASGNTIYFGEGSWLTVV.